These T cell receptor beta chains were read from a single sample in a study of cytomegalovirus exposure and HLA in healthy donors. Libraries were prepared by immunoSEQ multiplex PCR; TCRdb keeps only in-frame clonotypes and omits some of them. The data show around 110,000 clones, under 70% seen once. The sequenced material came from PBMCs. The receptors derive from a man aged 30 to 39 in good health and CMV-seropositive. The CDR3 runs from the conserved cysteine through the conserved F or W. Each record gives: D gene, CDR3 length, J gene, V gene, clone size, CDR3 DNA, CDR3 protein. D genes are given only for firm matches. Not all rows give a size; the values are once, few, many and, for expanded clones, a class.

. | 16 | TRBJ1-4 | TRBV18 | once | TGTGCCAGCTCACGGTCCCGACAGGTCTTTAATGAAAAACTGTTTTTT | CASSRSRQVFNEKLFF
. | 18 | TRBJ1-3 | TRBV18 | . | TGTGCCAGCTCACCCAATATCTTGCACACCGACTCTGGAAACACCATATATTTT | CASSPNILHTDSGNTIYF
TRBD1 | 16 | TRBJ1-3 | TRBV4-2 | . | TGTGCCAGCAGCCAACCCGAGACAGGGCCTGGAAACACCATATATTTT | CASSQPETGPGNTIYF
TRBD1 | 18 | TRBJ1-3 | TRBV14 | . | TGTGCCAGCAGCCTCCTGTCCCGGGACAGACGCTCTGGAAACACCATATATTTT | CASSLLSRDRRSGNTIYF
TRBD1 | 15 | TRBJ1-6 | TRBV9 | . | TGTGCCAGCAGCGTGACAGGGGGCACGTATTCACCCCTCCACTTT | CASSVTGGTYSPLHF
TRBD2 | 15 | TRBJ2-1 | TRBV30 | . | TGTGCCTGGAGGTCAGGGACTACTTATCACAATGAGCAGTTCTTC | CAWRSGTTYHNEQFF
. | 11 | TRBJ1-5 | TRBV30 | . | TGTGCCTGGGGACAGTATCAGCCCCAGCATTTT | CAWGQYQPQHF
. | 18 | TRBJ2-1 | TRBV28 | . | TGTGCCAGCAGCCCATCAACCTTAGGGGGAGAGGTTTATGGCGGGCAGTTCTTC | CASSPSTLGGEVYGGQFF
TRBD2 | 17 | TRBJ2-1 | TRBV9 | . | TGTGCCAGCAGCGTAGGACCGAGCGGGAGCTCCTACAATGAGCAGTTCTTC | CASSVGPSGSSYNEQFF
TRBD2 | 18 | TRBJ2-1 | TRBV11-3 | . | TGTGCCAGCAGCTTAGGAGCTAGCGGGAGACGCGCCTACAATGAGCAGTTCTTC | CASSLGASGRRAYNEQFF
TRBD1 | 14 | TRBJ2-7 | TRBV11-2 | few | TGTGCCAGCAGCTACCTCCGGGACAGAGGCGAGCAGTACTTC | CASSYLRDRGEQYF
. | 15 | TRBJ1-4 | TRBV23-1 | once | TGCGCCAGCAGTCAATCGGGTCACAGGGCAGAAAAACTGTTTTTT | CASSQSGHRAEKLFF
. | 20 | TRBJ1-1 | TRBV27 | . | TGTGCCAGCAGTTTATACGCGTTTCCTAGGGGCCCTGACATGAACACTGAAGCTTTCTTT | CASSLYAFPRGPDMNTEAFF
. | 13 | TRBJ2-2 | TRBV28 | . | TGTGCCAGCAGTCCCAGGGGCTCCGGGGAGCTGTTTTTT | CASSPRGSGELFF
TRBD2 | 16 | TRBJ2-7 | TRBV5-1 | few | TGCGCCAGCAGCCCCGGGGGGGGAGTTTTATCCTACGAGCAGTACTTC | CASSPGGGVLSYEQYF
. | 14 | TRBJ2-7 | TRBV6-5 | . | TGTGCCAGCAGACTATCACAGGGCCCCTACGAGCAGTACTTC | CASRLSQGPYEQYF
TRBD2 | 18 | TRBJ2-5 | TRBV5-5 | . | TGTGCCAGCAGCCCGGGTCTTCCGGGACTAGCGGAACAAGAGACCCAGTACTTC | CASSPGLPGLAEQETQYF
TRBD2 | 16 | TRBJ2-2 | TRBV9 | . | TGTGCCAGCAGCGTAGGACTAGCGGGGGGTATCGGGGAGCTGTTTTTT | CASSVGLAGGIGELFF
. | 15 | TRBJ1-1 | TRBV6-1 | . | TGTGCCAGCAGTGAAGCCCGCGACAGTGGAACTGAAGCTTTCTTT | CASSEARDSGTEAFF
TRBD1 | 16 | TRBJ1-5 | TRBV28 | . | TGTGCCAGCAGGCCCGGGACAGTTTATAGCAATCAGCCCCAGCATTTT | CASRPGTVYSNQPQHF
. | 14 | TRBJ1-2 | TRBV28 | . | TGTGCCAGCACCCCCCCAGGACAACCAGTAGGCTACACCTTC | CASTPPGQPVGYTF
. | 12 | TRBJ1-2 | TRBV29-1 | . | TGCAGCGTGCCCTTTGGAGTAGGTGGCTACACCTTC | CSVPFGVGGYTF
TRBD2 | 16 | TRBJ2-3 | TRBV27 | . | TGTGCCAGCAGTCGGACTAGCGGGATTGTCCCCGATACGCAGTATTTT | CASSRTSGIVPDTQYF
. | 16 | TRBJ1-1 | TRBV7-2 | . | TGTGCCAGCAGCTCCGGGGGGGGGATGGGGGACACTGAAGCTTTCTTT | CASSSGGGMGDTEAFF
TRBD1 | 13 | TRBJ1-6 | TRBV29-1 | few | TGCAGCGTGGGGACAGGGGATGATTCACCCCTCCACTTT | CSVGTGDDSPLHF
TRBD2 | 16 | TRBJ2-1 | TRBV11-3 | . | TGTGCCAGCAGCGCGGGACTAGCGGGAGACATCGATGAGCAGTTCTTC | CASSAGLAGDIDEQFF
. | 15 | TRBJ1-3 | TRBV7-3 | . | TGTGCCAGCAGCTTAAGGGGAGGCGCTGGAAACACCATATATTTT | CASSLRGGAGNTIYF
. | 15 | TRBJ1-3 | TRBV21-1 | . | TGTGCCAGCAGTCAGACAGGGACCTCTGGAAACACCATATATTTT | CASSQTGTSGNTIYF
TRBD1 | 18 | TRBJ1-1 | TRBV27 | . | TGTGCCAGCAGTTTGCAGAGCCCCGGACAGGCTAAGAACACTGAAGCTTTCTTT | CASSLQSPGQAKNTEAFF
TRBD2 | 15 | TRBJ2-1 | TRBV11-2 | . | TGTGCCTCATGGAGCGGGGGCAGCTCCTACAATGAGCAGTTCTTC | CASWSGGSSYNEQFF
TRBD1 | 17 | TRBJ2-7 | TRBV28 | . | TGTGCCAGCAGCCTCCCTCGTCCGGGACAGGTATCCTACGAGCAGTACTTC | CASSLPRPGQVSYEQYF
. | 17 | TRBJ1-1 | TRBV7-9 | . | TGTGCCAGCAGCTTAGGCGTCTGGGGGCTCCCTGGCGCTGAAGCTTTCTTT | CASSLGVWGLPGAEAFF
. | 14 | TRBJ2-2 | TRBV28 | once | TGTGCCAGCACTCCAGGGGACGGGACAGGGGAGCTGTTTTTT | CASTPGDGTGELFF
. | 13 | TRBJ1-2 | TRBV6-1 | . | TGTGCCACCGATGGACGGACAAACTATGGCTACACCTTC | CATDGRTNYGYTF
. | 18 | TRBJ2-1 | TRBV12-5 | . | TGTGCTAGTGGTTTGGTACTCTGGGGGCGAGGATCCTACAATGAGCAGTTCTTC | CASGLVLWGRGSYNEQFF
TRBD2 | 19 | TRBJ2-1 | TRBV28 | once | TGTGCCAGCCGCCCGGGCGGGAGGAATGAGGGGGGTCCCTACAATGAGCAGTTCTTC | CASRPGGRNEGGPYNEQFF